This T cell receptor beta chain was documented in a study of human T cells and chemical hapten exposure (dated by TCRdb to 2020 to 2022). Broadly, across the study: For sensitization, 2% DPC in acetone was applied to a roughly 2 cm by roughly 2 cm area of upper inner arm skin. Patient blood was sampled pre-sensitization (week 0) and at 2, 6 and about 24 weeks after DPC sensitization. Most of the patients in the cohort were female, and the cohort covered alopecia areata with under or over 50% scalp involvement, alopecia totalis and alopecia universalis. Patch tests used Finn chambers with 0.01% DPC on the upper back, scored after 6 days by International Contact Dermatitis Research Group standards. In alopecia patients, the study followed how the peripheral blood TCR repertoire changed in vivo over primary and secondary sensitization to diphenylcyclopropenone (DPC), a hapten. Libraries were pooled for sequencing, and per-sample TCR yields varied mainly because of small differences in library volumes within the pool. About 27 alopecia patients gave blood for TCR sequencing at one to four time points (pre-sensitization, 2, 6 and 24 weeks). Patients additionally received weekly therapeutic DPC doses to the scalp throughout the approximately 24-week study period. The paper as a whole reports these results and caveats: Compared with pre-sensitization or healthy control sets, expanded TCRs formed significantly more large CDR3 similarity clusters, which is consistent with antigen-driven responses. The number of TCRs above 1 in 1000 frequency did not change with DPC sensitization; there was no evidence of global repertoire structure alterations. All patients had alopecia, a presumed autoimmune disease, so their immune response might differ from that of healthy individuals. After repeated subsampling, changes were observed in the strength of the expansion versus patch-test correlation and in the threshold at which the correlation became significant. Patch test score was positively correlated with the number of PT1 expanded TCRs, with significance at thresholds 8, 16 and 32 but not at 4.

In the case of this clonotype: Which antigen it targets is not known. There are no base qualities to consult, and no much larger clone falls within one base.

The library was obtained by RACE. Sequencing was performed on a NextSeq 500. Library preparation attached unique molecular identifiers to individual cDNA molecules for quantitative, reproducible TCR counting. Each blood RNA sample was used to sequence both TCR alpha and TCR beta chains. The study's processing was this. The median number of TCRs per sample was some 100,000, ranging from roughly 20,000 to 700,000. V, J and CDR3 annotation of the TCR reads was carried out using the Decombinator software suite. For the PS versus PT1 abundance plots, all samples were subsampled to the same number of TCRs (28,000). Expanded TCRs were defined as absent before sensitization and observed at least eight times at the 2-week time point. In-frame beta chains were kept once TCRdb had trimmed the public reads at Q25 with fastp and called clones with MiXCR. Merged by CDR3 protein, the rows form single entries marked with the most common genes and DNA. In this record, the V and J calls reflect TCRdb's handling and not the investigators' own analysis. Counted in this sample were tens of thousands of distinct CDR3 sequences; roughly 9.5% of them appeared once. The biggest ten clones account for around 17% of the sample.

The time point tag for this specimen amounts to: patch test 3, about 24 weeks after DPC sensitization. The meaning of the sample's treatment or condition label: therapeutic diphenylcyclopropenone sensitization with weekly scalp DPC. At every patch-test visit, the blood draw took place before the patch test was put on. Eligible patients were aged 18 to 70, diagnosed with alopecia, deemed suitable for DPC therapy, and excluded if pregnant. Unfractionated whole blood was collected in Tempus Blood RNA tubes, and total RNA was extracted from that blood. The CDR3, cysteine through phenylalanine, is 14 amino acids long. This entry keeps only the CDR3 DNA: 42 bases, framed from base 1. CDR1 MNHEY and CDR2 SVGEGT were looked up in the germline V gene. V is reduced by 7 bases and J by 6 bases, leaving a spacing of 15 bases between them.

This specimen consisted of whole blood, obtained in connection with sensitization to the hapten diphenylcyclopropenone (DPC). This sequence originates from a woman in her forties with alopecia areata. Some clones in this sample may be carry-over from other donors' samples. The receptor chain draws on TRBV6-2 or TRBV6-3 and TRBJ1-4; no D gene is confidently identified. The DNA sequence is as follows: TGTGCCAGCACTACCAGAGGGAATTATGAAAAACTGTTTTTT. Its protein product is CASTTRGNYEKLFF.